The 14 T cell receptor beta chains below were found in one sample sequenced in a study of neurological immune-mediated disorders. From the 5' RACE reads, TCRdb called clonotypes with MiXCR, one entry per CDR3 protein. Among under 75,000 distinct CDR3 sequences, about 3% were seen once, and the ten largest hold 4.5% to 6.5%. Sequenced: PBMCs. These receptors were collected from a woman aged 45-65 years with multiple sclerosis.

In its sample, this clonotype was seen many times. This sequence joins TRBV7-7 and TRBJ2-1; 8 bases map to TRBD2. CDR3 size: 13 residues. CDR1 and CDR2 from the germline V gene are SSHAT and FNYEAQ (reference sequence). Germline trimming cut 5 bases from V and 13 bases from J; bases unmatched to any gene: 10. CDR3 amino acids: CASSPGGDLPQFF. CDR3 sequence (DNA): TGTGCCAGCAGCCCGGGGGGGGACTTGCCCCAGTTCTTC. The whole variable domain, remainder taken from reference TRBV7-7 and TRBJ2-1, is GAGVSQSPRYKVTKRGQDVTLRCDPISSHATLYWYQQALGQGPEFLTYFNYEAQPDKSGLPSDRFSAERPEGSISTLTIQRTEQRDSAMYRCASSPGGDLPQFFGPGTRLTVL.

This clonotype was recorded at least ten times. The chain recombines TRBV20-1 with TRBJ2-5; D is unclear. V was pared by 3 bases and J by 3 bases, with 8 bases between. Germline V gene lookup returns CDR1 DFQATT and CDR2 SNEGSKA (reference sequence). The length of the CDR3 is 12 residues. The CDR3 is CSASRREETQYF. DNA for the CDR3: TGCAGTGCTAGCCGGAGAGAAGAGACCCAGTACTTC.

This clonotype was seen repeatedly, ten times or more. The rearrangement uses TRBV20-1 and TRBJ2-7; D is uncertain. There are 13 residues in the CDR3. The V end lost 0 bases, the J end lost 0 bases, and 6 bases lay between the germline ends. CDR1 is DFQATT and CDR2 is SNEGSKA in the germline V gene (reference sequence). This CDR3 is CSARDFSSYEQYF. The CDR3 coding sequence is TGCAGTGCTAGAGATTTTAGCTCCTACGAGCAGTACTTC.

This sequence joins TRBV28 and TRBJ2-1; TRBD2 matches at 7 bases. The CDR3 spans 17 residues. CDR1 and CDR2 from the germline V gene are MDHEN and SYDVKM. The ends lost 4 bases at V and 2 bases at J; junction bases unmatched: 11. The CDR3 sequence: CASSSQRDRLTYNEQFF. CDR3 bases: TGTGCCAGCAGTTCTCAGCGGGACCGACTAACCTACAATGAGCAGTTCTTC.

This clonotype has ten or more counts. The J gene is TRBJ2-7, the V gene TRBV20-1; D gene ambiguous. Trimming left V 5 bases short and J 6 bases short, with 14 bases between. The CDR3 is made up of 12 amino acids. Germline V gene data show CDR1 as DFQATT and CDR2 as SNEGSKA (reference sequence). CDR3 in DNA: TGCAGTGCTGGATCGGATGATGGCGAGCAGTACTTC. As protein: CSAGSDDGEQYF.

This clonotype appeared a few times. This chain joins TRBV5-1 and TRBJ2-1; D might be TRBD2 (5 bases). Trimming left V 0 bases short and J 2 bases short, with 12 bases between. The CDR3 is 16 amino acids. Germline loops: CDR1 SGHRS, CDR2 YFSETQ. CDR3 bases: TGCGCCAGCAGCTTGGCCGCGAGACTAACCTACAATGAGCAGTTCTTC. Translation gives CASSLAARLTYNEQFF.

V usage is TRBV21-1 and J usage is TRBJ1-5; the table's D call TRBD1 went unverified against the DNA. TRBV21-1 is designated a pseudogene. The CDR3 runs to 14 residues. The CDR3 here is CASSIGTGDQPQHF. The CDR3 coding sequence is TGTGCCAGCAGCATAGGGACAGGGGATCAGCCCCAGCATTTT.

As for this clonotype: Possible read error: a much larger clone is one base away. The chain is built from TRBV20-1 and TRBJ2-3, with D perhaps given as TRBD1 or TRBD2 (5 bases each). CDR1 DFQATT and CDR2 SNEGSKA come from the germline V gene (reference sequence). The CDR3 runs to 14 residues. The CDR3 spells CSATRVPSTDMQYF. CDR3 nucleotides: TGCAGTGCAACCAGGGTACCTAGCACAGATATGCAGTATTTT.

This clonotype was detected ten times or more. The chain links TRBV20-1 to TRBJ2-1; TRBD2 matches 11 bases. The germline CDR1 and CDR2 sequences are DFQATT and SNEGSKA (reference sequence). The CDR3 sequence is 14 residues long. J gave up 8 bases and V 1 base, and 4 bases lay outside the gene matches. CDR3 nucleotide sequence: TGCAGTGCTAGAGGACTAGCGGGAAGGTATGAGCAGTTCTTC. It encodes CSARGLAGRYEQFF.

A word on this clonotype: At one end the junction does not follow the germline gene, possibly because of a read error. The chain carries TRBV6-6 and TRBJ1-5, with 7 nucleotides matching TRBD1. This CDR3 contains 17 residues. Germline V CDR1 and CDR2: MNHNY, SVGAGI (reference sequence). CDR3 bases: TGTGCCAGCACTACGTGGACAGGTCCTTATAGCAATAAGACCCAGAATTTT. It translates to CASTTWTGPYSNKTQNF.

This clonotype was observed many times. The chain is built from TRBV4-2 and TRBJ2-1, with D maybe TRBD2 (5 bases). With 0 bases removed from V and 10 bases from J, the gap between germline ends came to 16 bases. The CDR3 totals 15 residues. Germline CDR1 reads LGHNA; CDR2 reads YNFKEQ. CDR3 coding DNA: TGTGCCAGCAGCCAAGAGCAGCGGTCCCTCGCGGAGCAGTTCTTC. Protein sequence: CASSQEQRSLAEQFF.

This clonotype was seen many times. The V call is TRBV20-1, the J call TRBJ1-1; possible D gene TRBD1, 6 bases. The CDR3 totals 14 residues. The V and J ends lost 5 bases and 4 bases respectively, with 17 bases between them. CDR1 and CDR2 (germline): DFQATT, SNEGSKA (reference sequence). The DNA for the CDR3 is TGCAGTGCTTTTACAGGGCCCCCGGGCACTGAAGCTTTCTTT. The encoded protein is CSAFTGPPGTEAFF.

This clonotype was found many times. This chain uses TRBV20-1 with TRBJ1-6; D might be TRBD1 (6 bases). V lost 5 bases to trimming and J lost 10 bases, with 18 bases between them. The CDR3 is made up of 14 amino acids. The V gene's germline CDR1 is DFQATT and CDR2 SNEGSKA (reference sequence). CDR3 in amino acids: CSAGTGMVFSPLHF. The CDR3 coding sequence is TGCAGTGCTGGAACAGGGATGGTGTTCTCACCCCTCCACTTT.

This clonotype was detected ten times or more. The rearrangement uses TRBV20-1 and TRBJ2-7; either TRBD1 or TRBD2 may fit D (5 bases each). Germline V gives CDR1 DFQATT, CDR2 SNEGSKA (reference sequence). The CDR3 length is 15 residues. Trimming stripped 6 bases from V and 0 bases from J, with 18 bases between. The CDR3 protein is CSATRDVATSYEQYF. As DNA, the CDR3 is TGCAGTGCAACCCGGGACGTTGCCACCTCCTACGAGCAGTACTTC.